This T cell receptor (beta chain) is from a study of blood T cell repertoires in COVID-19. From germline, CDR1 is SEHNR and CDR2 FQNEAQ (reference sequence). The germline V and J ends were trimmed by 5 bases and 6 bases, with 14 bases remaining between them. The CDR3 has 14 amino acids. The table came from immunoSEQ multiplex PCR; TCRdb's copy has only in-frame clones and leaves some out. The repertoire includes more than 200,000 clones, around 81% of them detected once, and around 4% sits in the top ten. The sample taken for sequencing was peripheral blood. This TCR came from a man in his fifties or sixties with active or convalescent COVID-19. The chain recombines TRBV7-9 with TRBJ2-1; D possibly corresponds to TRBD1 (5 bases). CDR3 protein: CASSPWTNGNEQFF. DNA for the CDR3: TGTGCCAGCAGCCCCTGGACAAATGGCAATGAGCAGTTCTTC.